The text below deals with one T cell receptor (beta chain). Its antigen is unknown. The data were taken from a study of T cell responses to AZD1222 COVID-19 vaccine. Study-wide results and limits: Vaccination with two AZD1222 doses was followed by a rise in Spike-specific TCR breadth and depth.

Some clones are missing from TCRdb's copy, which holds only in-frame ones; the method was immunoSEQ multiplex PCR. The repertoire holds fewer than 200,000 clones, with approximately 93% as singletons. The CDR3 is made up of 14 amino acids. Trimming stripped 0 bases from V and 6 bases from J, with 11 bases between. Germline CDR1 is LGHDT and CDR2 is YNNKEL (reference sequence). This TCR derives from an adult who received the AZD1222 COVID-19 vaccine. The material sequenced was peripheral blood, taken 28 days after the second AZD1222 dose. The V gene is TRBV3-1 (or the pseudogene TRBV3-2), the J gene TRBJ1-2; D remains ambiguous. The CDR3 reads CASSQDGRGHGYTF. CDR3 nucleotides: TGTGCCAGCAGCCAAGATGGACGGGGTCATGGCTACACCTTC.